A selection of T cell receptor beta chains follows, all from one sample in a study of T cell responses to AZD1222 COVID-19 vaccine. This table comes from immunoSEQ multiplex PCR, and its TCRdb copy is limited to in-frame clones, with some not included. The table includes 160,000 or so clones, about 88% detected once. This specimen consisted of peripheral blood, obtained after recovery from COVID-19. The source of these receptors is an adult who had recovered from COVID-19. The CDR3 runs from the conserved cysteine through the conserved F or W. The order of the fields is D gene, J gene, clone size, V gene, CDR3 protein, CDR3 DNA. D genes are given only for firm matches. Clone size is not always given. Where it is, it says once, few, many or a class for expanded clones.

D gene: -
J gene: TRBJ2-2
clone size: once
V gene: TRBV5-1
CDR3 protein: CASSKDVGAGELFF
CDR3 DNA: TGCGCCAGCAGCAAGGACGTGGGGGCCGGGGAGCTGTTTTTT

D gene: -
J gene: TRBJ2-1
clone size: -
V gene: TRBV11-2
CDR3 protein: CASSPAGRMDYNEQFF
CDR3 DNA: TGTGCCAGCAGCCCCGCGGGACGGATGGACTACAATGAGCAGTTCTTC

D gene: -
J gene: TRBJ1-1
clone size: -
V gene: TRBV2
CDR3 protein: CAKEAGRRPEAFF
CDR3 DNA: TGTGCGAAGGAGGCGGGCAGGCGTCCAGAAGCTTTCTTT

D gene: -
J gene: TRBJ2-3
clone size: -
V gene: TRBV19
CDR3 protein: CATQLGTSTDTQYF
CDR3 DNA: TGTGCCACTCAGCTAGGGACTAGCACAGATACGCAGTATTTT

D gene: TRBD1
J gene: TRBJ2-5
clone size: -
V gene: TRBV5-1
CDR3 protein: CASSGQGQETQYF
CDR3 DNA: TGCGCCAGCAGCGGACAGGGGCAAGAGACCCAGTACTTC

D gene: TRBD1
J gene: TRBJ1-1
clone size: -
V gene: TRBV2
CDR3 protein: CASTLLDRGAEAFF
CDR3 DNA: TGTGCCAGCACACTCTTGGACAGGGGCGCTGAAGCTTTCTTT

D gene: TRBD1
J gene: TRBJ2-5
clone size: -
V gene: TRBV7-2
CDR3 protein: CASSFNQGVETQYF
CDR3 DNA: TGTGCCAGCAGCTTCAACCAGGGGGTAGAGACCCAGTACTTC

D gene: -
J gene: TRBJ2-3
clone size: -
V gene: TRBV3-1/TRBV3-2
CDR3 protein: CASSQIADTQYF
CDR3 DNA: TGTGCCAGCAGCCAAATAGCAGATACGCAGTATTTT

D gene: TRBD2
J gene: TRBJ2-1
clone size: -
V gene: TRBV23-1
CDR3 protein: CASSHLVAGDGNEQFF
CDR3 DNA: TGCGCCAGCAGTCATTTAGTAGCGGGAGATGGCAATGAGCAGTTCTTC

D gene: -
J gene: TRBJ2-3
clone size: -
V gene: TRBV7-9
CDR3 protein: CASSPRLGVMADTQYF
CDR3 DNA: TGTGCCAGCAGCCCTAGGCTAGGAGTAATGGCAGATACGCAGTATTTT

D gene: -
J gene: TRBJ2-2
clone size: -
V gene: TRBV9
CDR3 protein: CASSVWQTTGELFF
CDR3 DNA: TGTGCCAGCAGCGTTTGGCAGACCACCGGGGAGCTGTTTTTT

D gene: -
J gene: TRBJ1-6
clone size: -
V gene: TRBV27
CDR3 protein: CASNRGGDSPLHF
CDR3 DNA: TGTGCCAGCAATAGGGGAGGAGATTCACCCCTCCACTTT

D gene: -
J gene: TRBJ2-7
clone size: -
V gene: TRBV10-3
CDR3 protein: CAISEGPPSYEQYF
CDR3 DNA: TGTGCCATCAGTGAGGGGCCGCCGAGCTACGAGCAGTACTTC

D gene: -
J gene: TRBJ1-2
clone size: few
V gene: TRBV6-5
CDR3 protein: CASTRSNRNNYGYTF
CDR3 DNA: TGTGCCAGCACCCGATCGAACAGGAATAACTATGGCTACACCTTC

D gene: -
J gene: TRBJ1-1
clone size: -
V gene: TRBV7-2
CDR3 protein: CASSSGWDTEAFF
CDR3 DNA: TGTGCCAGCAGCTCAGGTTGGGACACTGAAGCTTTCTTT

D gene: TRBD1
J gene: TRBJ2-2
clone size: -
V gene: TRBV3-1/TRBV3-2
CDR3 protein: CASSQPGQVNTGELFF
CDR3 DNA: TGTGCCAGCAGCCAACCAGGACAGGTGAACACCGGGGAGCTGTTTTTT

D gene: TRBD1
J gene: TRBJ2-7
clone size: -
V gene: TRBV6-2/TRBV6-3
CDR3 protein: CASSYGGQGADEQYF
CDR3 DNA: TGTGCCAGCAGTTACGGCGGACAGGGGGCGGACGAGCAGTACTTC

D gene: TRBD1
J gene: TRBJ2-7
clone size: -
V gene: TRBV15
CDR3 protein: CATSLHPGTGKYF
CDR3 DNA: TGTGCCACCAGCCTCCACCCGGGGACAGGGAAGTACTTC

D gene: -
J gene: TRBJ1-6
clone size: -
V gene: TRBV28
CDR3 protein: CASSFPSPLHF
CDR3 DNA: TGTGCCAGCAGTTTCCCTTCACCCCTCCACTTT

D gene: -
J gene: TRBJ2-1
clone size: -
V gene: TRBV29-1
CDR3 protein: CSVAGPGHNYNEQFF
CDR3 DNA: TGCAGCGTTGCCGGCCCCGGACACAACTACAATGAGCAGTTCTTC

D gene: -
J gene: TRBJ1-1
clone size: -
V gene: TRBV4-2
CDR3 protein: CASSQEERTENTEAFF
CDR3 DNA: TGTGCCAGCAGCCAAGAGGAAAGGACGGAGAACACTGAAGCTTTCTTT

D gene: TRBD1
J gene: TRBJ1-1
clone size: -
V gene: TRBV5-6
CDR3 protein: CASSFGEGAPEAFF
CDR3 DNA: TGTGCCAGCAGCTTTGGTGAGGGGGCCCCTGAAGCTTTCTTT

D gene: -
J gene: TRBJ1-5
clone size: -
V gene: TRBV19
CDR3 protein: CASSIERYSNQPQHF
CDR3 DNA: TGTGCCAGTAGTATAGAAAGATATAGCAATCAGCCCCAGCATTTT

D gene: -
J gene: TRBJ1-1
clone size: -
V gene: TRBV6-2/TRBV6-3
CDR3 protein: CASSYLQETEAFF
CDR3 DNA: TGTGCCAGCAGTTATTTACAGGAGACTGAAGCTTTCTTT

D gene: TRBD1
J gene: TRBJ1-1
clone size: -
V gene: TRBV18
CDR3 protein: CASSPGTANTEAFF
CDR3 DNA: TGTGCCAGCTCACCCGGGACAGCGAACACTGAAGCTTTCTTT

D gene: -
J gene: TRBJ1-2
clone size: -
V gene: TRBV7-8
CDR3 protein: CASSLAPDYGYTF
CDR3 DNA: TGTGCCAGCAGCTTAGCGCCAGACTATGGCTACACCTTC

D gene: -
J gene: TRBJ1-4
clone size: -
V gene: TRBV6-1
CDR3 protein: CASSEASPGWTNEKLFF
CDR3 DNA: TGTGCCAGCAGTGAAGCGTCCCCAGGGTGGACTAATGAAAAACTGTTTTTT

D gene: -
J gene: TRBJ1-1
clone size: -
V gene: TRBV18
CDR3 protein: CASSPSQENTEAFF
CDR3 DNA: TGTGCCAGCTCACCATCCCAGGAGAACACTGAAGCTTTCTTT

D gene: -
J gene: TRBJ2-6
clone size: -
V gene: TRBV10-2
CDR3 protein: CAFSGGDSSGANVLTF
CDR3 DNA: TGCGCCTTCTCCGGCGGGGACTCCTCTGGGGCCAACGTCCTGACTTTC

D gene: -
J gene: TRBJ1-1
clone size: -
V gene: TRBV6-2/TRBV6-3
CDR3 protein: CASSTLRGAGTEAFF
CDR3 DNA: TGTGCCAGCAGTACCTTAAGGGGGGCGGGAACTGAAGCTTTCTTT

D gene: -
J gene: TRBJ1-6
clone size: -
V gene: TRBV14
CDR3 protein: CASSQRSAVSHITPPLHF
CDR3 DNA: TGTGCCAGCAGCCAACGTTCCGCGGTCAGCCACATCACGCCACCCCTCCACTTT

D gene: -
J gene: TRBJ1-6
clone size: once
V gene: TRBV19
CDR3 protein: CASSGFNNSPLHF
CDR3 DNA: TGTGCCAGCTCAGGGTTTAATAATTCACCCCTCCACTTT

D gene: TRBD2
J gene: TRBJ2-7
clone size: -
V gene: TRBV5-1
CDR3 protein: CASSPGLAGILTYEQYF
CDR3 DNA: TGCGCCAGCAGCCCCGGACTAGCGGGCATCCTTACCTACGAGCAGTACTTC

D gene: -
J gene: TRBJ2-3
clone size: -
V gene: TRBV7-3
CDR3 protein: CASSLVLGSTDTQYF
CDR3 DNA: TGTGCCAGCAGCTTGGTCCTGGGGAGCACAGATACGCAGTATTTT

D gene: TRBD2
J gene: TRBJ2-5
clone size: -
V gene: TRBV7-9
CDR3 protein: CASSPRPGLAGEETQYF
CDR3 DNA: TGTGCCAGCAGCCCACGCCCGGGACTAGCGGGGGAAGAGACCCAGTACTTC

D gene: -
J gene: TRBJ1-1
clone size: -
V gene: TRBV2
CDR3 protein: CASSEQGGTEAFF
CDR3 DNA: TGTGCCAGCAGTGAACAGGGAGGGACTGAAGCTTTCTTT

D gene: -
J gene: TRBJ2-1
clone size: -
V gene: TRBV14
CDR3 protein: CASSQVAGAPTNEQFF
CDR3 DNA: TGTGCCAGCAGCCAAGTTGCGGGGGCCCCAACCAATGAGCAGTTCTTC

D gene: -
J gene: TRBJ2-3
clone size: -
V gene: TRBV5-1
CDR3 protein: CASSLRGPTDTQYF
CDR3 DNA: TGCGCCAGCAGCTTACGGGGGCCCACAGATACGCAGTATTTT

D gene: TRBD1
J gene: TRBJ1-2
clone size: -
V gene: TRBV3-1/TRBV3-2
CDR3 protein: CASSQGTGGVYGYTF
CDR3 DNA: TGTGCCAGCAGCCAAGGGACAGGGGGCGTCTATGGCTACACCTTC

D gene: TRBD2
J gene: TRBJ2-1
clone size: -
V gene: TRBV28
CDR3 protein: CASSSQREGVHNEQFF
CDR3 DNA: TGTGCCAGCAGCAGTCAGCGGGAGGGGGTCCACAATGAGCAGTTCTTC

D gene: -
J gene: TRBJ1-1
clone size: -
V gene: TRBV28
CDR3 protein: CASSFPPQGRYTEAFF
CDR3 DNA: TGTGCCAGCAGTTTCCCCCCGCAGGGACGGTACACTGAAGCTTTCTTT

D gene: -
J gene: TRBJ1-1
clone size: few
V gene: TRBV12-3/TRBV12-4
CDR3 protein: CASSLRGTEAFF
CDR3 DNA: TGTGCCAGCAGTTTAAGGGGGACTGAAGCTTTCTTT

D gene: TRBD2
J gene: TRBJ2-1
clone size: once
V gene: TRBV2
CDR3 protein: CASSEVMGLAVYNEQFF
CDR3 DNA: TGTGCCAGCAGCGAGGTGATGGGACTAGCGGTTTACAATGAGCAGTTCTTC

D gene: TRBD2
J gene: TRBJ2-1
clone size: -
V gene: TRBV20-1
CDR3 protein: CSASETSGRIGEQFF
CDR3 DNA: TGCAGTGCTAGTGAGACTAGCGGGAGAATAGGTGAGCAGTTCTTC

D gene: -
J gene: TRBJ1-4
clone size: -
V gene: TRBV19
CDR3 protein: CASQKVSGRANEKLFF
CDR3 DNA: TGTGCCAGTCAAAAAGTGAGCGGTCGGGCTAATGAAAAACTGTTTTTT

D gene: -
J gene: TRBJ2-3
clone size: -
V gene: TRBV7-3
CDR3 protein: CASSSTGPPADTQYF
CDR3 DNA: TGTGCCAGCAGCTCCACGGGACCACCAGCAGATACGCAGTATTTT

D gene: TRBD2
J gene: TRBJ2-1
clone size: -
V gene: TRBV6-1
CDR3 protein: CASSETGRTEQFF
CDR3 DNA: TGTGCCAGCAGTGAGACCGGGAGGACTGAGCAGTTCTTC

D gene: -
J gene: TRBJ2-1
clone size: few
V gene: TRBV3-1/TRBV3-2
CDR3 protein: CASSQIVSGSDLYNEQFF
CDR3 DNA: TGTGCCAGCAGCCAAATCGTCAGCGGGTCCGACCTCTACAATGAGCAGTTCTTC

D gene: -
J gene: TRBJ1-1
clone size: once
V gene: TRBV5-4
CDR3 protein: CASSGEGSEAFF
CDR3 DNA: TGTGCCAGCAGCGGGGAGGGGTCTGAAGCTTTCTTT

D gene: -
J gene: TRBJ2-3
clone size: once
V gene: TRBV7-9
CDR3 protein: CASSLASSGADTQYF
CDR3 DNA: TGTGCCAGCAGCTTGGCCTCCTCGGGGGCAGATACGCAGTATTTT

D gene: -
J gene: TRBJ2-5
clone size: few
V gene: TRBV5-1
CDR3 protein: CASSPGSSETQYF
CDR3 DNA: TGCGCCAGCAGCCCGGGGAGCTCAGAGACCCAGTACTTC

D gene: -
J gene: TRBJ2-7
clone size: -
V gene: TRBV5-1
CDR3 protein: CASSLWGEQYF
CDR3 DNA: TGCGCCAGCAGCTTATGGGGGGAGCAGTACTTC

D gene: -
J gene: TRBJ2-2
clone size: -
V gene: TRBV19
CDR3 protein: CASSILRSGGPGELFF
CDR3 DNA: TGTGCCAGTAGTATACTCCGCAGTGGCGGGCCCGGGGAGCTGTTTTTT

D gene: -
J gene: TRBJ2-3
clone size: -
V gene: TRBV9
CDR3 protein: CASSPGVTTDTQYF
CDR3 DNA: TGTGCCAGCAGCCCGGGGGTGACGACAGATACGCAGTATTTT

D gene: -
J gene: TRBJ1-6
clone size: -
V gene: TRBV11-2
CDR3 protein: CASSLDQRLGFNSPLHF
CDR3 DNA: TGTGCCAGCAGCTTAGACCAACGGTTGGGGTTCAATTCACCCCTCCACTTT

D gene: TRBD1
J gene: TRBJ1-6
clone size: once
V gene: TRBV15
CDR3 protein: CATSREYSGTGRSSPLHF
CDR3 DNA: TGTGCCACCAGCAGGGAATATTCCGGGACAGGGAGGAGTTCACCCCTCCACTTT

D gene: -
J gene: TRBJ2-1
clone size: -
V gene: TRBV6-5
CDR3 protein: CASSSRTSYNEQFF
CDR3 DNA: TGTGCCAGCAGCTCACGGACCTCCTACAATGAGCAGTTCTTC